The rows below give T cell receptor beta chains drawn from one sample of a study of early T cells in non-severe SARS-CoV-2 infection. TCRdb independently ran MiXCR on the 5' RACE reads; one entry per CDR3 protein. The data show under 70,000 distinct CDR3 sequences, with 13% seen just once and about a tenth held by the top ten. The input for sequencing was whole blood, taken at baseline. Receptors were obtained from an adult who was a healthcare worker with PCR-confirmed SARS-CoV-2 infection or an uninfected control (not recorded which). CDR3s include the opening cysteine and the closing phenylalanine or tryptophan. D genes are given only for firm matches. The size field is filled for only some rows; it gives once, few, many or a size class.

>many|TRBJ1-5|TRBV28|TRBD1
TGTGCCAGCAGAGGAGCCGGGACAGTCGGCAATCAGCCCCAGCATTTT
CASRGAGTVGNQPQHF
>.|TRBJ1-1|TRBV28|.
TGTGCCAGCAGTTTGTCTTGGGGGAACACTGAAGCTTTCTTT
CASSLSWGNTEAFF
>.|TRBJ1-6|TRBV6-5|.
TGTGCCAGCAGTTCAGGGCAGTATAATTCACCCCTCCATTTT
CASSSGQYNSPLHF
>.|TRBJ1-3|TRBV2|.
TGTGCCAGCAGTCTTCAGGGTCCCTCTGGAAACACCATATATTTT
CASSLQGPSGNTIYF
>many|TRBJ1-2|TRBV28|.
TGTGCCAGCACCCCGAGTCCCTATGGCTACACCTTC
CASTPSPYGYTF
>.|TRBJ1-2|TRBV12-3/TRBV12-4|.
TGTGTCAGCAGTCCGGACAGAATCTATGGCTACACCTTC
CVSSPDRIYGYTF
>many|TRBJ1-1|TRBV27|.
TGTGCCAGCAGTCTAAGACAGGTAACTGAAGCTTTCTTT
CASSLRQVTEAFF
>.|TRBJ2-7|TRBV19|TRBD2
TGTGCCAGTAGTATTTGGTCTAGCGGGAGCAACGAGCAGTACTTC
CASSIWSSGSNEQYF
>few|TRBJ2-7|TRBV12-3/TRBV12-4|TRBD2
TGTGCCAGCAGCCTGACTAGCGGGAGGGCCGGGTACGAGCAGTACTTC
CASSLTSGRAGYEQYF
>many|TRBJ2-1|TRBV7-6|.
TGTGCCAGCAGCTTAGAGTGGGATTCCGAGCAGTTCTTC
CASSLEWDSEQFF
>.|TRBJ1-1|TRBV4-2|.
TGTGCCAGCAGCCAAGATCGCGCCGCTGAAGCTTTCTTT
CASSQDRAAEAFF
>.|TRBJ2-3|TRBV3-1|TRBD2
TGTGCCAGCAGCCTGGGGACTAGCGGGAGGGCCACAGATACGCAGTATTTT
CASSLGTSGRATDTQYF
>many|TRBJ2-5|TRBV9|.
TGTGCCAGCAGCGTAGTGGATGCCGAGACCCAGTACTTC
CASSVVDAETQYF
>few|TRBJ2-2|TRBV7-8|TRBD1
TGTGCCAGCAGCTTGACAGGGGGGCTCGGGGAGCTGTTTTTT
CASSLTGGLGELFF
>.|TRBJ2-7|TRBV28|.
TGTGCCAGCAGTTTCCGGGGGAAAGGCGACGAGCAGTACTTC
CASSFRGKGDEQYF
>.|TRBJ2-5|TRBV2|TRBD1
TGTGCCAGCAGTGAAGAGGGGGCAGGGAGGACCCAGTACTTC
CASSEEGAGRTQYF
>.|TRBJ2-1|TRBV7-6|.
TGTGCCAGCAGCTTAGGGTACCACATCTACAATGAGCAGTTCTTC
CASSLGYHIYNEQFF
>few|TRBJ2-3|TRBV5-1|.
TGCGCCAGCAGCTTGGCCGGAACAGATACGCAGTATTTT
CASSLAGTDTQYF
>few|TRBJ1-5|TRBV12-3/TRBV12-4|TRBD1
TGTGCCAGCAGCCGACAGGGGGATAGCAATCAGCCCCAGCATTTT
CASSRQGDSNQPQHF
>few|TRBJ2-4|TRBV4-3|.
TGCGCCAGCAGCCAAGATCATTTCTACGGAGACATTCAGTACTTC
CASSQDHFYGDIQYF
>many|TRBJ2-7|TRBV3-1|.
TGTGCCAGCAGCCAGGACAGAAGCGAGCAGTACTTC
CASSQDRSEQYF
>few|TRBJ2-1|TRBV7-3|TRBD2
TGTGCCAGCAGCCAAGCAGGACTAGTTGGGAATGAGCAGTTCTTC
CASSQAGLVGNEQFF
>.|TRBJ2-3|TRBV12-3/TRBV12-4|TRBD2
TGTGCCAGCAGTTTTCGGGGGGATGGAGATACGCAGTATTTT
CASSFRGDGDTQYF
>few|TRBJ1-1|TRBV28|.
TGTGCCAGTGGGAGACATATCACTGAAGCTTTCTTT
CASGRHITEAFF
>few|TRBJ2-3|TRBV12-2|.
TGTGCAAGTCGCTTAGGGAGGCCTAGCGGCACAGATACGCAGTATTTT
CASRLGRPSGTDTQYF
>many|TRBJ2-3|TRBV9|.
TGTGCCAGCAGCGTAGTAGGAACAGATACGCAGTATTTT
CASSVVGTDTQYF
>few|TRBJ1-5|TRBV20-1|.
TGCAGTGCTAGAGATATCACGGTCCTTAGCAATCAGCCCCAGCATTTT
CSARDITVLSNQPQHF
>.|TRBJ1-6|TRBV2|TRBD1
TGTGCCAGCAGGGACAGGGAAAATTCACCCCTCCACTTT
CASRDRENSPLHF
>.|TRBJ2-7|TRBV10-1|.
TGCGCCAGCACCCCCAAACACGGGCAGTACTTC
CASTPKHGQYF
>many|TRBJ2-1|TRBV15|TRBD2
TGTGCCACCAGCAGAGTCGGGACTACCTACAATGAGCAGTTCTTC
CATSRVGTTYNEQFF
>few|TRBJ2-1|TRBV20-1|TRBD2
TGCAGTGCTAGAGGGCGGCTAGCGGGGGGGAGCTCCTACAATGAGCAGTTCTTC
CSARGRLAGGSSYNEQFF
>few|TRBJ2-4|TRBV14|TRBD1
TGTGCCAGCAGCCACGCCGCGCCCGGACAGGGGGGACCCGTGTACTTC
CASSHAAPGQGGPVYF
>.|TRBJ1-6|TRBV6-6|TRBD1
TGTGCCAGCAGTTTTTCGCAGGGGGGAAATTCACCCCTCCACTTT
CASSFSQGGNSPLHF
>few|TRBJ2-4|TRBV11-3|.
TGTGCCAGCAGCCTTGGACAAATGGGCATTCAGTACTTC
CASSLGQMGIQYF
>.|TRBJ1-2|TRBV25-1|.
TGTGCCAGCAGTGAACTTGGGGGAGTCGGCAACTATGGCTACACCTTC
CASSELGGVGNYGYTF
>.|TRBJ2-7|TRBV6-2/TRBV6-3|TRBD2
TGTGCCAGCAGTTACTCGATCCTAGGGGACTACTACGAGCAGTACTTC
CASSYSILGDYYEQYF
>many|TRBJ2-3|TRBV28|.
TGTGCCAGCAGTTCCCCGAGCGTCAATGTCCCAGATACGCAGTATTTT
CASSSPSVNVPDTQYF
>.|TRBJ2-1|TRBV7-2|.
TGTGCCAGTTTGGTGGGGGGCTCCTACAATGAGCAGTTCTTC
CASLVGGSYNEQFF
>once|TRBJ2-7|TRBV12-3/TRBV12-4|TRBD1
TGTGCCAGCAGGCCTGGACAGGGGTACGAGCAGTACTTC
CASRPGQGYEQYF
>few|TRBJ2-5|TRBV28|.
TGTGCCAGCAGTTTGCTGGATCCGTTGACCCAGTACTTC
CASSLLDPLTQYF
>.|TRBJ2-7|TRBV12-3/TRBV12-4|TRBD2
TGTGCCAGCAGTCTGACTAGCCCCACAGGCTACGAGCAGTACTTC
CASSLTSPTGYEQYF
>few|TRBJ1-1|TRBV10-3|.
TGTGCCATCAGGGGGCCGGGCCCGGAACGAAACACTGAAGCTTTCTTT
CAIRGPGPERNTEAFF
>few|TRBJ2-1|TRBV3-1|.
TGTGCCAGCAGCCAAGGCCCGCCCTACAATGAGCAGTTCTTC
CASSQGPPYNEQFF